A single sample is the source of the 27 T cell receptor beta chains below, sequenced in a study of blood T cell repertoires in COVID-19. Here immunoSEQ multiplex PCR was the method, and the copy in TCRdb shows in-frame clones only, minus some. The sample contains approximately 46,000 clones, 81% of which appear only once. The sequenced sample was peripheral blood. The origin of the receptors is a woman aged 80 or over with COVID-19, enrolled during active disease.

For the CDR3, the DNA is TGTGCCAGCAGCCCCTGGGGCGAGACCCAGTACTTC. This translates into CASSPWGETQYF. This sequence joins TRBV11-2 and TRBJ2-5; weak D call: TRBD1 (5 bases). The CDR3 sequence is 12 residues long. V lost 5 bases to trimming and J lost 5 bases, with 9 bases between them. CDR1 and CDR2 from the germline V gene are SGHAT and FQNNGV.

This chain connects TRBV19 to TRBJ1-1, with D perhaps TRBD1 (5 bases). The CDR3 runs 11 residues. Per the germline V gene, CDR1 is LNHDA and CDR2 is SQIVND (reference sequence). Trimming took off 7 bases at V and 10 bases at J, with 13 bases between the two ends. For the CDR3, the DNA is TGTGCCAGTAAGGGCAGGGAAGGAGCTTTCTTT. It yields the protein CASKGREGAFF. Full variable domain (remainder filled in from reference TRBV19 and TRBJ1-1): DGGITQSPKYLFRKEGQNVTLSCEQNLNHDAMYWYRQDPGQGLRLIYYSQIVNDFQKGDIAEGYSVSREKKESFPLTVTSAQKNPTAFYLCASKGREGAFFGQGTRLTVV.

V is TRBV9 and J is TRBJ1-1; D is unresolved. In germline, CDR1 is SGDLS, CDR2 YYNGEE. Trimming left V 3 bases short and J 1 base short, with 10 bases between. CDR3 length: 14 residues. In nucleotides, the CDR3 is TGTGCCAGCAGCGCTCAGACGGGGAACACTGAAGCTTTCTTT. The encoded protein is CASSAQTGNTEAFF.

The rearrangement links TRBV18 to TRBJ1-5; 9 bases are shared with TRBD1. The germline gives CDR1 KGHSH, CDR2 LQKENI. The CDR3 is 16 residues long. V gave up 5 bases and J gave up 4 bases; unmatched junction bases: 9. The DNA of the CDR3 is TGTGCCAGCTCATCCTCAACAGGGGGCGCGAATCAGCCCCAGCATTTT. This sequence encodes CASSSSTGGANQPQHF.

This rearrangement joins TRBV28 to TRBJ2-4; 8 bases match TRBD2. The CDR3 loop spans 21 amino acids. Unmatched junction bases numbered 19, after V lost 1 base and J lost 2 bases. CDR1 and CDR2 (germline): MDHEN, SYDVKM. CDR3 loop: CASSLSSRSKREYLTKNIQYF. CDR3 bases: TGTGCCAGCAGTTTATCCTCTCGTTCTAAGCGGGAGTATTTAACCAAAAACATTCAGTACTTC.

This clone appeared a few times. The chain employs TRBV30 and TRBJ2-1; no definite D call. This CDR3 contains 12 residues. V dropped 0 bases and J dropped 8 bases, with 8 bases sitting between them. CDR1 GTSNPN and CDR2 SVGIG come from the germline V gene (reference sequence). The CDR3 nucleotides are TGTGCCTGGAGTGTACTGGGCGATGAGCAGTTCTTC. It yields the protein CAWSVLGDEQFF. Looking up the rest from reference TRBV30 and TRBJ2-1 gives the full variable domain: SQTIHQWPATLVQPVGSPLSLECTVEGTSNPNLYWYRQAAGRGLQLLFYSVGIGQISSEVPQNLSASRPQDRQFILSSKKLLLSDSGFYLCAWSVLGDEQFFGPGTRLTVL.

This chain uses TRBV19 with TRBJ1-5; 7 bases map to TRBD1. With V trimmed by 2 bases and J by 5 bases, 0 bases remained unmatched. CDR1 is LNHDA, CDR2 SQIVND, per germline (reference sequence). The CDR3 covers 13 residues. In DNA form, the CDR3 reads TGTGCCAGTAGTATAACAGGGGATCAGCCCCAGCATTTT. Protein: CASSITGDQPQHF. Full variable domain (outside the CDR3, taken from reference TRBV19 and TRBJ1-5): DGGITQSPKYLFRKEGQNVTLSCEQNLNHDAMYWYRQDPGQGLRLIYYSQIVNDFQKGDIAEGYSVSREKKESFPLTVTSAQKNPTAFYLCASSITGDQPQHFGDGTRLSIL.

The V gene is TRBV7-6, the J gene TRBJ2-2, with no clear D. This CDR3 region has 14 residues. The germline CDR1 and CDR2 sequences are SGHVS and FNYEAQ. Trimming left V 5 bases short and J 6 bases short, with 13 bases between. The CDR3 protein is CASSQFLGAGELFF. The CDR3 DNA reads TGTGCCAGCAGCCAATTTTTGGGCGCCGGGGAGCTGTTTTTT.

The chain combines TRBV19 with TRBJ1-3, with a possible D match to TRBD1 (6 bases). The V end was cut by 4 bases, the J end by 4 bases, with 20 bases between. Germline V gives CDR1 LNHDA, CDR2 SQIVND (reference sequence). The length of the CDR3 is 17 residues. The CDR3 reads CASSTPPTGSAGNTIYF. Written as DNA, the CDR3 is TGTGCCAGTAGTACCCCCCCAACAGGGAGTGCCGGAAACACCATATATTTT.

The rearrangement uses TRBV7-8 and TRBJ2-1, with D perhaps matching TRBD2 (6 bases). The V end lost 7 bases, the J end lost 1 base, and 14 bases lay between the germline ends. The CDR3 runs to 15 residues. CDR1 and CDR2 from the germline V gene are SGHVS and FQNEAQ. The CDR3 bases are TGTGCCAGCACCCTACTAGCCCAGTCCTACAATGAGCAGTTCTTC. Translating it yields CASTLLAQSYNEQFF.

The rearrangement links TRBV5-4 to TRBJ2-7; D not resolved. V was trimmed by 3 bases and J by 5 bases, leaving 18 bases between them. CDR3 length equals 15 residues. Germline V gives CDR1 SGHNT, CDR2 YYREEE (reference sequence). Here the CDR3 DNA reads TGTGCCAGCAGCTACCCCGGCCGCCGACGGGACGAGCAGTACTTC. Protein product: CASSYPGRRRDEQYF.

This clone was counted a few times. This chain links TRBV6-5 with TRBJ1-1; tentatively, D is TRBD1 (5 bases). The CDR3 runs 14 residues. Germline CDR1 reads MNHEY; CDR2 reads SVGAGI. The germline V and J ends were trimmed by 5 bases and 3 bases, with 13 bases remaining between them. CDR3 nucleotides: TGTGCCAGCAGTCCTAATCAGGGCCACACTGAAGCTTTCTTT. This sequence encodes CASSPNQGHTEAFF.

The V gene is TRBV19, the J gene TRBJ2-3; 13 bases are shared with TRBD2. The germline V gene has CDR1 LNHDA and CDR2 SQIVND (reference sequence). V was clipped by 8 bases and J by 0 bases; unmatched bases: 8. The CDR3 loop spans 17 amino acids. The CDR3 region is CASSLAGGPWSTDTQYF. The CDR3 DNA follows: TGTGCCAGTTCACTAGCGGGAGGGCCTTGGAGCACAGATACGCAGTATTTT.

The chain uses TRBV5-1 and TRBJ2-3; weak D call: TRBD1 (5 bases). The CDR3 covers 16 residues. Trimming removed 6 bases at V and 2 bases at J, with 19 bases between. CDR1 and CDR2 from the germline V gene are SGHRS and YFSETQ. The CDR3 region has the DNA TGCGCCAGCATCCCTGGGCAGGGTGCTACCACAGATACGCAGTATTTT. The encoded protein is CASIPGQGATTDTQYF.

In nucleotides, the CDR3 is TGTGCCAGCATCTTAGGGGGCACTGAAGCTTTCTTT. Translated, it gives CASILGGTEAFF. The rearrangement links TRBV12-3 or TRBV12-4 to TRBJ1-1; D is perhaps TRBD1 (6 bases). The CDR3 is 12 residues long. The germline V and J ends were trimmed by 7 bases and 4 bases, with 10 bases remaining between them.

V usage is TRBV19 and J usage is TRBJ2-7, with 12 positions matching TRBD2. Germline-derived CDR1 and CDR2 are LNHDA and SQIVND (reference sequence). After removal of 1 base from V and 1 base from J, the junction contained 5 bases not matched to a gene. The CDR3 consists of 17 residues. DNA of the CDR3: TGTGCCAGTAGTATAGGCGGGACTAGCGGGCTATCCTACGAGCAGTACTTC. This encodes CASSIGGTSGLSYEQYF.

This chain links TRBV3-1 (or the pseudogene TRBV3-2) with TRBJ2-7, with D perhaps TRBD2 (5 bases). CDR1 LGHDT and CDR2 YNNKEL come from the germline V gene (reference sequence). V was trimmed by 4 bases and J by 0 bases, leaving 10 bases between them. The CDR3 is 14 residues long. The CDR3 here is CASSLSGGSYEQYF. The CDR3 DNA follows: TGTGCCAGCAGCCTAAGCGGAGGCTCCTACGAGCAGTACTTC.

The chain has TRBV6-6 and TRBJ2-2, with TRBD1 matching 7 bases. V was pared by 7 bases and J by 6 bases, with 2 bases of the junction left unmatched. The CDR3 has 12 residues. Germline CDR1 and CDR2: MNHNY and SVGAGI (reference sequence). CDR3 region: CASKGGAGELFF. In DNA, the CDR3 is TGTGCCAGCAAAGGGGGCGCCGGGGAGCTGTTTTTT.

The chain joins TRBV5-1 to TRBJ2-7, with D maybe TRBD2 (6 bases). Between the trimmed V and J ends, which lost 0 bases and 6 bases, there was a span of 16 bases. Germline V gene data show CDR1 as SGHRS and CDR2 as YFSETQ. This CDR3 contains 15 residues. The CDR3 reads CASSLVRGIKSEQYF. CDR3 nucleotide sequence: TGCGCCAGCAGCTTGGTTCGGGGGATAAAAAGCGAGCAGTACTTC. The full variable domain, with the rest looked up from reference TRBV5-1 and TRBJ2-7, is KAGVTQTPRYLIKTRGQQVTLSCSPISGHRSVSWYQQTPGQGLQFLFEYFSETQRNKGNFPGRFSGRQFSNSRSEMNVSTLELGDSALYLCASSLVRGIKSEQYFGPGTRLTVT.

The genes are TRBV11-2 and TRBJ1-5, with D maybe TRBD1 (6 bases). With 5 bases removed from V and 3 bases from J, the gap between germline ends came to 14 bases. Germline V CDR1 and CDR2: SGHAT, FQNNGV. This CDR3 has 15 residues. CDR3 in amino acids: CASSQTGYPNQPQHF. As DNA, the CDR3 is TGTGCCAGCAGCCAAACAGGGTATCCCAATCAGCCCCAGCATTTT.

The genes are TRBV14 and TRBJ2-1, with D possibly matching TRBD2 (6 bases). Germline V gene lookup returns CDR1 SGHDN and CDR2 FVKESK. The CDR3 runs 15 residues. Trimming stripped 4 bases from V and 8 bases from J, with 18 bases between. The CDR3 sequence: CASSPIYGSFDEQFF. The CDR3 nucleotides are TGTGCCAGCAGCCCCATTTACGGGAGTTTCGATGAGCAGTTCTTC. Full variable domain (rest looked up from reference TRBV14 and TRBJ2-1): EAGVTQFPSHSVIEKGQTVTLRCDPISGHDNLYWYRRVMGKEIKFLLHFVKESKQDESGMPNNRFLAERTGGTYSTLKVQPAELEDSGVYFCASSPIYGSFDEQFFGPGTRLTVL.

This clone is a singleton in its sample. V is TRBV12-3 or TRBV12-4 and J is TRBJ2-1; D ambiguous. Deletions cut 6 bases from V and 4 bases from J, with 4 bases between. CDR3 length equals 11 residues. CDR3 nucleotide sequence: TGTGCCAGCAGCCGGTACAATGAGCAGTTCTTC. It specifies CASSRYNEQFF.

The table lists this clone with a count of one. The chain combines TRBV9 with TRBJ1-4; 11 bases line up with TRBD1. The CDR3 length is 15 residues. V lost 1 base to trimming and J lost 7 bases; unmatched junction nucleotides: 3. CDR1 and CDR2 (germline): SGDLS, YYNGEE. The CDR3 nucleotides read TGTGCCAGCAGCGTAACCGGGACAGGGGGTGAAAAACTGTTTTTT. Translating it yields CASSVTGTGGEKLFF.

CDR3 sequence: CASSSGLGLHSYEQYF. The CDR3 DNA is TGTGCCAGCAGTTCCGGTTTGGGGCTCCACTCCTACGAGCAGTACTTC. V is TRBV28 and J is TRBJ2-7; possible D gene TRBD1, 5 bases. Trimming removed 4 bases from V and 0 bases from J, with 16 bases in between. Per the germline V gene, CDR1 is MDHEN and CDR2 is SYDVKM. CDR3 length: 16 amino acids.

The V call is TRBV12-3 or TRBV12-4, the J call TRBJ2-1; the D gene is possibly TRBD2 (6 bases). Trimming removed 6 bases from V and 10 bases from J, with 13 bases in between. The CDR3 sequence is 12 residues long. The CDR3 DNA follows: TGTGCCAGCAGCCCCCCCCGGGGGGAGCAGTTCTTC. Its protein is CASSPPRGEQFF.

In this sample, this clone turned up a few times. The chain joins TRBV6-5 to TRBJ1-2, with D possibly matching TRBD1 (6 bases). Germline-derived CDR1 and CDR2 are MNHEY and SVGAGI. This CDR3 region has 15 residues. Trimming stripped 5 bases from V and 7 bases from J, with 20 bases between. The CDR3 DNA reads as TGTGCCAGCAGTCCCAGGGGCGCCGGCGGTTCTGGCTACACCTTC. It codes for CASSPRGAGGSGYTF.

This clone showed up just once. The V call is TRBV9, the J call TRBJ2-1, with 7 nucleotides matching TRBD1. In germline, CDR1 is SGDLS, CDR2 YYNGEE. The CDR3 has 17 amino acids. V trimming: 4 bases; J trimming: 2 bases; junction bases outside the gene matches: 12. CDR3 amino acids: CASSHSTRTGTYNEQFF. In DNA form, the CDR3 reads TGTGCCAGCAGCCATAGTACCAGGACAGGAACCTACAATGAGCAGTTCTTC.